This T cell receptor (beta chain) was documented in a study of blood T cell repertoires in COVID-19. V was pared by 7 bases and J by 2 bases, with 7 bases of the junction left unmatched. The V gene's germline CDR1 is MNHEY and CDR2 SVGAGI. The CDR3 runs to 15 residues. This table comes from immunoSEQ multiplex PCR, and its TCRdb copy is limited to in-frame clones, with some not included. The sample contains fewer than 250,000 clones, more than 75% of which appear only once. The sample consisted of PBMCs or T cells enriched from blood (not recorded which). V gene TRBV6-5 combines with J gene TRBJ1-5; 8 positions match TRBD1. This sequence was found in a woman between 35 and 50 years old with acute COVID-19. The CDR3 DNA reads as TGTGCCAGCACCCCGGACAGGGCCCGCAATCAGCCCCAGCATTTT. It encodes CASTPDRARNQPQHF.